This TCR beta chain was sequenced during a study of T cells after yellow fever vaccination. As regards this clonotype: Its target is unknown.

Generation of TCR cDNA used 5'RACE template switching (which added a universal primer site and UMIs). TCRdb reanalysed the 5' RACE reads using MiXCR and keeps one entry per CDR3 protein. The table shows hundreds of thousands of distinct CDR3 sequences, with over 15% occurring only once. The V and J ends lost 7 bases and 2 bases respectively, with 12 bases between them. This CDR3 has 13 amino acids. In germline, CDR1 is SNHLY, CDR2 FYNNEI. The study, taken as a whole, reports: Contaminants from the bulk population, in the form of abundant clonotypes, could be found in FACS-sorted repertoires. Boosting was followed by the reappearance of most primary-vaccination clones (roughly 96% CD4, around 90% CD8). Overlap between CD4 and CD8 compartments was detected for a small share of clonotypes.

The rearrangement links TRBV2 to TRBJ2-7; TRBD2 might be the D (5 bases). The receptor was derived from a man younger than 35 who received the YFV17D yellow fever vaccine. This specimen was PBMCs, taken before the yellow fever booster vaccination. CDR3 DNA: TGTGCCAGCATTCCGACGGGGACCTACGAGCAGTACTTC. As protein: CASIPTGTYEQYF.